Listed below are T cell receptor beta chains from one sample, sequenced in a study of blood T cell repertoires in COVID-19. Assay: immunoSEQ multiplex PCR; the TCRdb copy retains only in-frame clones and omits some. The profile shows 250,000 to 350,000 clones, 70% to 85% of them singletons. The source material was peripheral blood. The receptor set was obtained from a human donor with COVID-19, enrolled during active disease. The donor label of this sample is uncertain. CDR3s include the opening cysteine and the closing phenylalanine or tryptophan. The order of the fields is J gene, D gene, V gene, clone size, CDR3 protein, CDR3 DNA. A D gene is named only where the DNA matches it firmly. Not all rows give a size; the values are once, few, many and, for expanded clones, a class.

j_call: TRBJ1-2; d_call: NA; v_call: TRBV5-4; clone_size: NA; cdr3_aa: CASSLTDSRYGYTF; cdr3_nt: TGTGCCAGCAGCTTGACGGACAGCCGCTATGGCTACACCTTC
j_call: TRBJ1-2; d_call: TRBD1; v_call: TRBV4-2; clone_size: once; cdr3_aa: CASSQDPDRGDYGYTF; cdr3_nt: TGTGCCAGCAGCCAAGATCCCGACAGGGGCGACTATGGCTACACCTTC
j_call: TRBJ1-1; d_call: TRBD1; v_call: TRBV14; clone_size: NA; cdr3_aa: CASSQRTGPTEAFF; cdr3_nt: TGTGCCAGCAGCCAACGGACAGGCCCCACTGAAGCTTTCTTT
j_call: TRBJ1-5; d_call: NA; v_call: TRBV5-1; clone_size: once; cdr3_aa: CASPNGDSNQPQHF; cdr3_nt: TGCGCCAGCCCGAACGGTGATAGCAATCAGCCCCAGCATTTT
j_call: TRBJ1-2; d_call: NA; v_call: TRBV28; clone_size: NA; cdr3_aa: CATSAGGMDLLGYTF; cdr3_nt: TGTGCCACCTCCGCCGGCGGGATGGATCTTTTAGGCTACACCTTC
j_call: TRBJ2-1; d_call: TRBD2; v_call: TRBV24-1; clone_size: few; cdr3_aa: CATSEGRGGAYNEQFF; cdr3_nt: TGTGCCACCAGTGAGGGACGCGGGGGGGCCTACAATGAGCAGTTCTTC
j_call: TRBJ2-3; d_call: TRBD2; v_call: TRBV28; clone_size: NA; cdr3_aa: CATSKDLGAGDRTDTQYF; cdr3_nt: TGTGCCACTTCTAAAGACCTTGGGGCGGGAGACAGAACAGATACGCAGTATTTT
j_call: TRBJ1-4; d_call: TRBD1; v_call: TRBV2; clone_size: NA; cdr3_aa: CASSERTGTGRKLFF; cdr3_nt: TGTGCCAGCAGTGAAAGGACTGGGACAGGGAGGAAACTGTTTTTT
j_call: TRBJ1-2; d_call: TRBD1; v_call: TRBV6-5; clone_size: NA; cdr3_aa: CASRVEGAHSVGYTF; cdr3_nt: TGTGCCAGCAGGGTTGAGGGGGCGCATTCTGTTGGCTACACCTTC
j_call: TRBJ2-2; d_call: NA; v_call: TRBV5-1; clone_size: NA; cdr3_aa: CASSYSPDTGELFF; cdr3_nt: TGCGCCAGCAGCTACTCACCGGACACCGGGGAGCTGTTTTTT
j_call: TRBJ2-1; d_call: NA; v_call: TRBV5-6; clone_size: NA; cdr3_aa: CASSPPARAGEQFF; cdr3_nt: TGTGCCAGCAGCCCTCCGGCTAGGGCGGGTGAGCAGTTCTTC
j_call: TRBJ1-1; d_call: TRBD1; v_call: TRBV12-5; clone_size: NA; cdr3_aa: CASGLTGEVNTEAFF; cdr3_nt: TGTGCTAGTGGTTTGACAGGGGAGGTGAACACTGAAGCTTTCTTT
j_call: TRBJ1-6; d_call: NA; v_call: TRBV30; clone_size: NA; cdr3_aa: CALVKRAANNSPLHF; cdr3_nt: TGTGCCTTGGTAAAGCGGGCAGCGAATAATTCACCCCTCCACTTT
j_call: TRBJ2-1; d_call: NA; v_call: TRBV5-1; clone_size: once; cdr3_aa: CASSLQSQNNEQFF; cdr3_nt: TGCGCCAGCAGCTTGCAGTCCCAGAACAATGAGCAGTTCTTC
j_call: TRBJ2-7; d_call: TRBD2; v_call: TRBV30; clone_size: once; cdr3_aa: CAWRAGGPSEQYF; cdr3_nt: TGTGCCTGGAGGGCGGGAGGGCCTTCCGAGCAGTACTTC
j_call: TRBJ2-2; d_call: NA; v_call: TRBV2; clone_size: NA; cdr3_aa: CASSGQGRNTGELFF; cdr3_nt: TGTGCCAGCAGTGGGCAGGGAAGAAACACCGGGGAGCTGTTTTTT
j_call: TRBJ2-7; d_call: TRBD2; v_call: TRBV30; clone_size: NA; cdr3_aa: CAWSRTRSYEQYF; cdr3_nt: TGTGCCTGGAGCCGGACTAGATCCTACGAGCAGTACTTC
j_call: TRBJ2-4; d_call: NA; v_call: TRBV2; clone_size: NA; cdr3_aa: CASRGAKNIQYF; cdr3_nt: TGTGCCAGCCGGGGGGCCAAAAACATTCAGTACTTC
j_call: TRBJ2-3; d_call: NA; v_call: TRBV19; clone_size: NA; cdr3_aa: CASRSRQLPTDTQYF; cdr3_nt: TGTGCCAGTAGATCGAGACAGCTCCCCACAGATACGCAGTATTTT
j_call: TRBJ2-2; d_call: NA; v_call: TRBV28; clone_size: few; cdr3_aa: CASSSPRQGRTIGELFF; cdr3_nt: TGTGCCAGCAGTTCCCCCCGACAAGGAAGAACGATCGGGGAGCTGTTTTTT
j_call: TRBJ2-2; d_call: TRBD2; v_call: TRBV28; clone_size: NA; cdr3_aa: CASSLASGITDTGELFF; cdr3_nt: TGTGCCAGCAGTTTGGCTAGCGGGATCACGGACACCGGGGAGCTGTTTTTT
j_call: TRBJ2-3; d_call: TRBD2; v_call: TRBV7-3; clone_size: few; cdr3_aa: CASSPPGNSGRGAQYF; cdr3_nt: TGTGCCAGCAGCCCACCGGGAAATAGCGGGAGGGGGGCGCAGTATTTT
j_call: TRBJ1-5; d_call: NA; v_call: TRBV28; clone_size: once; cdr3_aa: CASSLGLQGLNQPQHF; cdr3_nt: TGTGCCAGCAGTTTGGGGTTACAGGGTCTCAATCAGCCCCAGCATTTT
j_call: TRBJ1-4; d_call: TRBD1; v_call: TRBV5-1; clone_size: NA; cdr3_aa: CASAIQGLAEKLFF; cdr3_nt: TGCGCCAGCGCCATACAGGGGTTGGCCGAAAAACTGTTTTTT
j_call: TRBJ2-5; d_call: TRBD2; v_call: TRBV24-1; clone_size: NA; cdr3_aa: CATSDLHGTSGRQQETQYF; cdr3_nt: TGTGCCACCAGTGATTTACACGGGACTAGCGGGAGGCAACAAGAGACCCAGTACTTC
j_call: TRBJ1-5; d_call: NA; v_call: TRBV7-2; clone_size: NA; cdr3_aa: CASSLLGRGPQHF; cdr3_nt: TGTGCCAGCAGCCTCCTGGGCAGGGGACCCCAGCATTTT
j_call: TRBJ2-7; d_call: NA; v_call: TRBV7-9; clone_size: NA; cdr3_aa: CASSSHPQGWEQYF; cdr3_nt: TGTGCCAGCAGCTCCCACCCACAGGGTTGGGAGCAGTACTTC
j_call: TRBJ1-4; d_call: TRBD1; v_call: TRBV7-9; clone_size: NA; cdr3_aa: CASSVSGTGHEKLFF; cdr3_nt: TGTGCCAGCAGCGTATCCGGGACAGGCCACGAAAAACTGTTTTTT
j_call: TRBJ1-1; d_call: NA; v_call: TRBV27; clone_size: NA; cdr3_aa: CASSFRGMGTEAFF; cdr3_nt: TGTGCCAGCAGTTTTCGGGGGATGGGGACTGAAGCTTTCTTT
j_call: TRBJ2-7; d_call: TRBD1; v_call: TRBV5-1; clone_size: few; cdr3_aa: CASSSQGGTYEQYF; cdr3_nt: TGCGCCAGCAGCTCACAGGGGGGAACCTACGAGCAGTACTTC
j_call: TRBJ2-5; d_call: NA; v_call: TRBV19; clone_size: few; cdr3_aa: CASSIGEAETQYF; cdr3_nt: TGTGCCAGTAGTATAGGGGAGGCGGAGACCCAGTACTTC
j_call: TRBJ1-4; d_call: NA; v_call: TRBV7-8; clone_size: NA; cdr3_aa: CASSSQGSPTTNEKLFF; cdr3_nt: TGTGCCAGCAGCTCACAGGGTTCCCCGACAACTAATGAAAAACTGTTTTTT
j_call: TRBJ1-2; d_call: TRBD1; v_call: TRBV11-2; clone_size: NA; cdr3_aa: CASSLPTSGTVLYGYTF; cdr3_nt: TGTGCCAGCAGCTTACCCACTTCCGGGACAGTACTCTATGGCTACACCTTC
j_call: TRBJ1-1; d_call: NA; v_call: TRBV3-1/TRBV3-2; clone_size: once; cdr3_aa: CASSQGGGRDTEAFF; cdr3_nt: TGTGCCAGCAGCCAAGGAGGGGGAAGGGACACTGAAGCTTTCTTT
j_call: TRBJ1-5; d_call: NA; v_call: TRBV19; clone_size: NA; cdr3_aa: CASSINAVVNNQPQHF; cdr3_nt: TGTGCCAGTAGTATCAATGCAGTCGTCAACAATCAGCCCCAGCATTTT
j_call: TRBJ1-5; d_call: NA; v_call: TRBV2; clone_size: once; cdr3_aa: CASSWPGQGNQPQHF; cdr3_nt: TGTGCCAGCAGTTGGCCAGGGCAGGGCAATCAGCCCCAGCATTTT
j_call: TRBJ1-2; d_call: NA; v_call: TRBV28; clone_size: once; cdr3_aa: CASRLMTERSGYTF; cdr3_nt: TGTGCCAGCAGGTTGATGACCGAACGGAGTGGCTACACCTTC
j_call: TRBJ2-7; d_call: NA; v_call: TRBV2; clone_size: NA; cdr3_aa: CASSADGLSYEQYF; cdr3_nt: TGTGCCAGCAGTGCTGACGGACTCTCCTACGAGCAGTACTTC
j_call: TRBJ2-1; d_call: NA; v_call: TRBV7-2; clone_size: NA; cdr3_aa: CASSWGGNEQFF; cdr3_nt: TGTGCCAGCAGCTGGGGCGGCAATGAGCAGTTCTTC
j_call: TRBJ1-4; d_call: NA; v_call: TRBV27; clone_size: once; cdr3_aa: CASSQDSPEISKLFF; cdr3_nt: TGTGCCAGCAGTCAGGACAGCCCCGAGATCTCGAAACTGTTTTTT
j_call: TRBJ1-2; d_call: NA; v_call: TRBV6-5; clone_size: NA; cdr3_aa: CASRKAANNYGYTF; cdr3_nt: TGTGCCAGCCGAAAAGCCGCCAATAACTATGGCTACACCTTC
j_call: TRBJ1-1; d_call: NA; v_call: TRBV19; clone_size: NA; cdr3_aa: CASSIYQSNTEAFF; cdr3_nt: TGTGCCAGTAGTATTTACCAGTCGAACACTGAAGCTTTCTTT
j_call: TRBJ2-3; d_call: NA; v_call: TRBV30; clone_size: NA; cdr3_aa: CAWMSAAGADTQYF; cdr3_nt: TGTGCCTGGATGTCAGCAGCGGGTGCTGATACGCAGTATTTT
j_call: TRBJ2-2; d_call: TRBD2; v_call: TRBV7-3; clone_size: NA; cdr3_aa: CASSPGLAAGGTGELFF; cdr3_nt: TGTGCCAGCAGTCCGGGACTAGCGGCCGGTGGCACCGGGGAGCTGTTTTTT
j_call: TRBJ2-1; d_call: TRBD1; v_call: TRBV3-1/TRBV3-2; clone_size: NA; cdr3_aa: CASSQGPPGQGHNEQFF; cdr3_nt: TGTGCCAGCAGCCAAGGTCCCCCGGGACAGGGCCACAATGAGCAGTTCTTC
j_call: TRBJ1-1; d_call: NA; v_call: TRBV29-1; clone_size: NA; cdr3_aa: CSVNYRGNTEAFF; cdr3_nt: TGCAGCGTCAACTATCGGGGGAACACTGAAGCTTTCTTT